These T cell receptor beta chains were read from a single sample in a study of T cells in Graves' hyperthyroidism and ophthalmopathy. Via MiXCR, TCRdb re-called the multiplex PCR reads, giving one row per CDR3 protein. This table holds around 260,000 distinct CDR3 sequences, less than 30% found once. Sequencing was performed on blood. The receptors derive from a man between 40 and 49 years old with Graves' hyperthyroidism that later progressed to Graves' ophthalmopathy. Both conserved end residues are part of each CDR3. The order of the fields is J gene, clone size, D gene, V gene, CDR3 protein, CDR3 DNA. D genes are given only for firm matches. Where a row states a size, it is once, few, many or the class of an expanded clone; other rows omit it.

J gene: TRBJ1-5
clone size: many
D gene: TRBD1
V gene: TRBV2
CDR3 protein: CARGTGYSNQPQHF
CDR3 DNA: TGTGCCAGAGGGACAGGGTATAGCAATCAGCCCCAGCATTTT

J gene: TRBJ1-5
clone size: many
D gene: .
V gene: TRBV19
CDR3 protein: CASSIPPGRRNSNQPQHF
CDR3 DNA: TGTGCCAGTAGTATCCCCCCGGGACGACGAAATAGCAATCAGCCCCAGCATTTT

J gene: TRBJ1-5
clone size: many
D gene: .
V gene: TRBV20-1
CDR3 protein: CSASGPLYGANQPQHF
CDR3 DNA: TGCAGTGCTAGCGGACCCCTCTACGGGGCCAATCAGCCCCAGCATTTT

J gene: TRBJ2-5
clone size: .
D gene: TRBD1
V gene: TRBV20-1
CDR3 protein: CSAQTGRKTQYF
CDR3 DNA: TGCAGTGCACAGACAGGGAGAAAGACCCAGTACTTC

J gene: TRBJ1-5
clone size: many
D gene: .
V gene: TRBV6-1
CDR3 protein: CASSDYWGGNQPQHF
CDR3 DNA: TGTGCCAGCAGTGACTATTGGGGTGGCAATCAGCCCCAGCATTTT

J gene: TRBJ1-1
clone size: many
D gene: .
V gene: TRBV4-1
CDR3 protein: CASSQVGVRDTEAFF
CDR3 DNA: TGCGCCAGCAGCCAAGTAGGCGTGAGGGACACTGAAGCTTTCTTT

J gene: TRBJ2-2
clone size: many
D gene: .
V gene: TRBV12-3/TRBV12-4
CDR3 protein: CASSPIEGSTGELFF
CDR3 DNA: TGTGCCAGCAGTCCCATCGAGGGAAGCACCGGGGAGCTGTTTTTT

J gene: TRBJ2-7
clone size: few
D gene: TRBD2
V gene: TRBV30
CDR3 protein: CAWRGIAGGTYEQYF
CDR3 DNA: TGTGCCTGGAGGGGAATAGCGGGAGGAACCTACGAGCAGTACTTC

J gene: TRBJ2-7
clone size: .
D gene: .
V gene: TRBV6-1
CDR3 protein: CASSENTFSYEQYF
CDR3 DNA: TGTGCCAGCAGTGAAAACACCTTCTCCTACGAGCAGTACTTC

J gene: TRBJ2-5
clone size: .
D gene: .
V gene: TRBV6-2/TRBV6-3
CDR3 protein: CASEGVKETQYF
CDR3 DNA: TGTGCCAGCGAGGGAGTCAAAGAGACCCAGTACTTC

J gene: TRBJ1-6
clone size: many
D gene: .
V gene: TRBV18
CDR3 protein: CASSPQGKGSPLHF
CDR3 DNA: TGTGCCAGCTCACCCCAGGGTAAAGGTTCACCCCTCCACTTT

J gene: TRBJ1-1
clone size: many
D gene: .
V gene: TRBV27
CDR3 protein: CAIPNRDTEAFF
CDR3 DNA: TGTGCCATCCCGAACAGGGACACTGAAGCTTTCTTT

J gene: TRBJ1-1
clone size: many
D gene: .
V gene: TRBV19
CDR3 protein: CASSIQGLDTEAFF
CDR3 DNA: TGTGCCAGTAGTATCCAGGGGCTGGACACTGAAGCTTTCTTT

J gene: TRBJ1-1
clone size: many
D gene: TRBD1
V gene: TRBV7-2
CDR3 protein: CASSRRTGRMNTEAFF
CDR3 DNA: TGTGCCAGCAGCCGCCGGACAGGAAGGATGAACACTGAAGCTTTCTTT

J gene: TRBJ2-7
clone size: many
D gene: .
V gene: TRBV12-3/TRBV12-4
CDR3 protein: CASSTAAAGEQYF
CDR3 DNA: TGTGCCAGCAGTACCGCAGCTGCCGGGGAGCAGTACTTC

J gene: TRBJ1-5
clone size: many
D gene: TRBD1
V gene: TRBV12-5
CDR3 protein: CASGSDRDQPQHF
CDR3 DNA: TGTGCTAGTGGATCGGACAGGGATCAGCCCCAGCATTTT

J gene: TRBJ1-3
clone size: many
D gene: .
V gene: TRBV4-2
CDR3 protein: CASSPAAGDRSGNTIYF
CDR3 DNA: TGTGCCAGCAGCCCGGCCGCAGGGGACCGCTCTGGAAACACCATATATTTT

J gene: TRBJ1-1
clone size: many
D gene: .
V gene: TRBV7-9
CDR3 protein: CAGKDSLNTEAFF
CDR3 DNA: TGTGCCGGAAAGGACAGTTTAAACACTGAAGCTTTCTTT

J gene: TRBJ2-2
clone size: few
D gene: TRBD1
V gene: TRBV19
CDR3 protein: CASSIDRVNTGELFF
CDR3 DNA: TGTGCCAGTAGTATTGACAGGGTGAACACCGGGGAGCTGTTTTTT

J gene: TRBJ2-3
clone size: few
D gene: TRBD2
V gene: TRBV4-1
CDR3 protein: CASSGWEVAGADTQYF
CDR3 DNA: TGCGCCAGCAGTGGGTGGGAGGTAGCGGGGGCAGATACGCAGTATTTT

J gene: TRBJ2-7
clone size: few
D gene: TRBD1
V gene: TRBV20-1
CDR3 protein: CSANSGQGAGNEQYF
CDR3 DNA: TGCAGTGCTAACTCCGGACAGGGAGCAGGAAACGAGCAGTACTTC